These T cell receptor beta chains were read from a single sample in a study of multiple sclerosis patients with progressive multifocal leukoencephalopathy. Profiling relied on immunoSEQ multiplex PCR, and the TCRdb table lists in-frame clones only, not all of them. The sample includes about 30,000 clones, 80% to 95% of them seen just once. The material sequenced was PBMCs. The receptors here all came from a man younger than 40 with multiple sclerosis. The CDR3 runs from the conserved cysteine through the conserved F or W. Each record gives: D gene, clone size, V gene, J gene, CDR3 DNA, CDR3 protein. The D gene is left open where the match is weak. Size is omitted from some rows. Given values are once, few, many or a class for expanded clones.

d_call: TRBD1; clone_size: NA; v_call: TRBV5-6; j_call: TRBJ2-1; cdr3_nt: TGTGCCAGCAGCCCCGAGGACAGGGACAATGAGCAGTTCTTC; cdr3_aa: CASSPEDRDNEQFF
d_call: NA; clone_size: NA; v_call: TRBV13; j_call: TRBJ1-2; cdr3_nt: TGTGCCAGCCCTATGGTTCACGGCTGCACCTTT; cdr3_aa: CASPMVHGCTF
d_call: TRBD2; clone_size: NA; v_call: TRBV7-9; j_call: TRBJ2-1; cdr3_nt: TGTGCCAGCAGCCCGACTAGCGGGTACAATGAGCAGTTCTTC; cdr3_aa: CASSPTSGYNEQFF
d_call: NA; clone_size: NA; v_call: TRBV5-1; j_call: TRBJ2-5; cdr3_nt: TGCGCCAGCAGCTTCCTAGAGACCCAGTACTTC; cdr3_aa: CASSFLETQYF
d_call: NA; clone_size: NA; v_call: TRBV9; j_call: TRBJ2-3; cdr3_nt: TGTGCCAGCAGCGTAGTGTCGGGATTCACAGATACGCAGTATTTT; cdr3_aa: CASSVVSGFTDTQYF
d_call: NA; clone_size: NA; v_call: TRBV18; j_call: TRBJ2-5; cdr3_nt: TGTGCCAGCTCACCGGACAGACTTCGGGAGACCCAGTACTTC; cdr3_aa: CASSPDRLRETQYF
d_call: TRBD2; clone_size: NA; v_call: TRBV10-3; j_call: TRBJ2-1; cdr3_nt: TGTGCCATCAGTGAGAGGGAGGGTGTCTCCTACAATGAGCAGTTCTTC; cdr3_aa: CAISEREGVSYNEQFF
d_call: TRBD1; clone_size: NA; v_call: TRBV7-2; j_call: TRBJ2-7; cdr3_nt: TGTGCCAGCAGCTTGGGGGACAGTCGCGAGCAGTACTTC; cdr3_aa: CASSLGDSREQYF
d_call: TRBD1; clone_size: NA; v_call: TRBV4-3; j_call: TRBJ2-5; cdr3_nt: TGCGCCAGCAGCCAAGATTGGGACAGGGGGCGGGGGACCCAGTACTTC; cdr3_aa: CASSQDWDRGRGTQYF
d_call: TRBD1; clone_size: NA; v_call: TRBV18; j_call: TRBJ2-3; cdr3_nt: TGTGCCAGCTCAACCGGGACAGGTAACACAGATACGCAGTATTTT; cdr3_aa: CASSTGTGNTDTQYF
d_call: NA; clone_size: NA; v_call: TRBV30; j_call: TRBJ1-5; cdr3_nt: TGTGCCTGGTGCCCAACGGAAATAAGGCAGCCCCAGCATTTT; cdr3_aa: CAWCPTEIRQPQHF
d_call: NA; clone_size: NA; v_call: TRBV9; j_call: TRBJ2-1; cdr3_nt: TGTGCCAGCAGCGTAGTGGTTTCTCCCTACAATGAGCAGTTCTTC; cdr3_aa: CASSVVVSPYNEQFF
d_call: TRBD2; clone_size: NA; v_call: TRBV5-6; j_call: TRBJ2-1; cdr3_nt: TGTGCCAGCAGCTTGGTACTAGCGGGAGGGCGGAACTACAATGAGCAGTTCTTC; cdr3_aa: CASSLVLAGGRNYNEQFF
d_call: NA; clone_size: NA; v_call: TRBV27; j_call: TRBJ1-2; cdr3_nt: TGTGCCAGCAGTTTTGCCCAGGCAGGGATGTCGGAAGGCTACACCTTC; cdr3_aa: CASSFAQAGMSEGYTF
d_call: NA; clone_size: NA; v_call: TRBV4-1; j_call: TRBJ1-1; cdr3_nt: TGCGCCAGCAGCCCTCTATTGGGGATGAACACTGAAGCTTTCTTT; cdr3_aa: CASSPLLGMNTEAFF
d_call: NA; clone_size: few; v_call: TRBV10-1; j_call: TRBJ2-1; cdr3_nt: TGCGCCAGCACCCGACTAGTGTCGAACGACAATGAGCAGTTCTTC; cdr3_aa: CASTRLVSNDNEQFF
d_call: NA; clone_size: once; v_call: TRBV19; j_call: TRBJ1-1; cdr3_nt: TGTGCCAGTAGTATAGAAGGGGCGTTGAACACTGAAGCTTTCTTT; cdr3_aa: CASSIEGALNTEAFF
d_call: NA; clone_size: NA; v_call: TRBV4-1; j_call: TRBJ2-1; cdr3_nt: TGCGCCAGCAGCCCCCGGGACAGGGGACTAGCGGAGGGGTACAATGAGCAGTTCTTC; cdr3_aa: CASSPRDRGLAEGYNEQFF
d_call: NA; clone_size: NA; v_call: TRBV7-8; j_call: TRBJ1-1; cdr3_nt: TGTGCCAGCAGCTTATCCCCAGGGGTCACTGAAGCTTTCTTT; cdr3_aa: CASSLSPGVTEAFF
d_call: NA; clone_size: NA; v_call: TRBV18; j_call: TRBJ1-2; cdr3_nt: TGTGCCAGCTCACCTGGAGGGGACCTAATTAACTATGGCTACACCTTC; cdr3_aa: CASSPGGDLINYGYTF
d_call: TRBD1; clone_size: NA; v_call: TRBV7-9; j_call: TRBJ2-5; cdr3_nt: TGTGCCAGCAGCAGAACGGGACAGATGTACCAAGAGACCCAGTACTTC; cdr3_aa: CASSRTGQMYQETQYF
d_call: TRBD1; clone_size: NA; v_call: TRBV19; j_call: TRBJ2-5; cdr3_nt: TGTGCCAGTAGAACAGGGGGACCCGGGGAGACCCAGTACTTC; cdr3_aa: CASRTGGPGETQYF
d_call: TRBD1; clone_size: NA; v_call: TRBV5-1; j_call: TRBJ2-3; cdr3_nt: TGCGCCAGCAGCGTATGGACAGGGTCCACAGATACGCAGTATTTT; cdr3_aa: CASSVWTGSTDTQYF
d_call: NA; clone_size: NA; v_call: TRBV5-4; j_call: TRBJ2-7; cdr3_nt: TGTGCCAGCAGCGAGATGACCAGGGGACGGGCCTACGAGCAGTACTTC; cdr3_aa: CASSEMTRGRAYEQYF
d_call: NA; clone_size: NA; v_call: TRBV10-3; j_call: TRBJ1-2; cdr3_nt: TGTGCCTCCAGGGAGGGGTTAGTGCCTAACTATGGCTACACCTTC; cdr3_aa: CASREGLVPNYGYTF
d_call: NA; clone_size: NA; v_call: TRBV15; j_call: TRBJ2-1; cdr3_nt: TGTGCCACCAGCAGAGCCGGGGGTAAGGGGCAGTTCTTC; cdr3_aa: CATSRAGGKGQFF
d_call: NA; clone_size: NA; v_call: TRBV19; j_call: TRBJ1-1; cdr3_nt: TGTGCCAGTATGGGATACAGGGTACCCCCTGAAGCTTTCTTT; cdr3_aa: CASMGYRVPPEAFF
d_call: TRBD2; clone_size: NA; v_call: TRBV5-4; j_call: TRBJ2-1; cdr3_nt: TGTGCCAGCAGCCCGGGGGGACTAGCGGGACGATACAATGAGCAGTTCTTC; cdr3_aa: CASSPGGLAGRYNEQFF
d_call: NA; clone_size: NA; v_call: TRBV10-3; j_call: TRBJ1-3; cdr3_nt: TGTGCCATCACCCAGGACAACCGAGGAAACACCATATATTTT; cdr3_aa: CAITQDNRGNTIYF
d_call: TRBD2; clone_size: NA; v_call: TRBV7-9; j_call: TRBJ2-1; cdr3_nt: TGTGCCAGCAGCTACTCAGCGGGAGGGTATAATGAGCAGTTCTTC; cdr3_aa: CASSYSAGGYNEQFF
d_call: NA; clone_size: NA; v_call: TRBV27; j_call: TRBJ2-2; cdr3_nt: TGTGCCAGCAGTTTATACCTGGCCGGGGAGCTGTTTTTT; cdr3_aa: CASSLYLAGELFF
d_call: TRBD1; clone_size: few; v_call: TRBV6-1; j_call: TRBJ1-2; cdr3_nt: TGTGCCAGCAGTCAAGGGACAGGGCAGGGCTATGGCTACACCTTC; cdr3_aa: CASSQGTGQGYGYTF
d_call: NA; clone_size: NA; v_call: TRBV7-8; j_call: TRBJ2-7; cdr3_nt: TGTGCCAGCAGCTGGGGGGAGGACCTACCCTCCTACGAGCAGTACTTC; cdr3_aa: CASSWGEDLPSYEQYF
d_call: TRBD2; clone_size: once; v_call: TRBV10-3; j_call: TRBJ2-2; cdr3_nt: TGTGCCACAGTAGCGGGAGGGCGGACCGGGGAGCTGTTTTTT; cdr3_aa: CATVAGGRTGELFF
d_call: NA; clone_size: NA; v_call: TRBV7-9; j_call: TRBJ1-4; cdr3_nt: TGTGCCAGCAGCTTGGTCTCCCGTCATAATGAAAAACTGTTTTTT; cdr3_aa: CASSLVSRHNEKLFF
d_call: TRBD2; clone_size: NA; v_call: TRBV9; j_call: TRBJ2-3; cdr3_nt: TGTGCCAGCAGCATCGCGGGAGGAACTTCTTCCCAGGGGCAGTATTTT; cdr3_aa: CASSIAGGTSSQGQYF
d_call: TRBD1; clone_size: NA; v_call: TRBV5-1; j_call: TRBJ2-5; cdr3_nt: TGCGCCAGCAGCACCGGCAGGGGGCAGGGAGAGACCCAGTACTTC; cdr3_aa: CASSTGRGQGETQYF
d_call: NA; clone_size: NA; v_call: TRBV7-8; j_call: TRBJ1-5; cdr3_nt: TGTGCCAGCAGCCAGGAGGCCTTCCCCAATCAGCCCCAGCATTTT; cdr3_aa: CASSQEAFPNQPQHF
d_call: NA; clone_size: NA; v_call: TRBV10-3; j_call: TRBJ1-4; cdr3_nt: TGTGCCACCCGGTCGGGGGATGAAAAACTGTTTTTT; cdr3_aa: CATRSGDEKLFF
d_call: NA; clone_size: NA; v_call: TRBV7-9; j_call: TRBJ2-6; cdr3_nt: TGTGCCACGCGGGACCTAGGGGCCTCTGGGGCCAACGTCCTGACTTTC; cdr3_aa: CATRDLGASGANVLTF
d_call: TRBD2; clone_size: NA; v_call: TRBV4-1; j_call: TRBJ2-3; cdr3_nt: TGCGCCAGCAGCCCGAATGGATGGACTAGCGGGAGAACGGGCACAGATACGCAGTATTTT; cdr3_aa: CASSPNGWTSGRTGTDTQYF
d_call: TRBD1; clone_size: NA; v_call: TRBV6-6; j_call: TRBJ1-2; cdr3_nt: TGTGCCAGCAGTAGGACAGGGTATTACTATGGCTACACCTTC; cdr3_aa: CASSRTGYYYGYTF
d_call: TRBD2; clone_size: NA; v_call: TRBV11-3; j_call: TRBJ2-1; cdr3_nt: TGTGCCAGCAGCCCGATGACTAGCGGGAGGGAGGTCTTC; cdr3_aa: CASSPMTSGREVF
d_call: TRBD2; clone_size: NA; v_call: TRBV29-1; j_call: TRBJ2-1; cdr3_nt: TGCAGCGTTGCTAAGCGGGAGGCAGGTGAGCAGTTCTTC; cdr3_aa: CSVAKREAGEQFF
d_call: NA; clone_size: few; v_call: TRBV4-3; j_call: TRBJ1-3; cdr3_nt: TGCGCCAGCAGCCAAGATCCCGGGCATTCTGGAAACACCATATATTTT; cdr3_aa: CASSQDPGHSGNTIYF
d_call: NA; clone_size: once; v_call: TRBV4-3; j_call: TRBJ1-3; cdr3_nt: TGCGCCAGCAGCCAATACCCAGGAAACACCATATATTTT; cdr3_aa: CASSQYPGNTIYF
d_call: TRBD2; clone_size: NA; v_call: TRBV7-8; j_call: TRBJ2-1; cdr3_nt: TGTGCCAGCAGCCCGCGGAGAGGGACTAGCGGATCCTACAATGAGCAGTTCTTC; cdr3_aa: CASSPRRGTSGSYNEQFF
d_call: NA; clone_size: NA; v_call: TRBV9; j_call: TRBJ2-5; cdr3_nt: TGTGCCAGCAGCGTCGGGACATTAGGGGAGACCCAGTACTTC; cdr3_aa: CASSVGTLGETQYF
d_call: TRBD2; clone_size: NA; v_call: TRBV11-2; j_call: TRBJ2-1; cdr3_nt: TGTGCCAGCAGCTTAGTTGTGGGAGGGTACTCCTACAATGAGCAGTTCTTC; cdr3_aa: CASSLVVGGYSYNEQFF
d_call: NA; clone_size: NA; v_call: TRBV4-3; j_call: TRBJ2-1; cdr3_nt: TGCGCCAGCAGCCAAGAGGAGAATGGGTACAATGAGCAGTTCTTC; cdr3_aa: CASSQEENGYNEQFF